This T cell receptor (beta chain) was recorded in a study of T cells in women clearing cervical HPV infection. Study at large: Controls gave blood once infection was undetectable; cases at lesion identification. Case blood was drawn a median about 23 weeks after lesion detection.

The germline gives CDR1 LNHDA, CDR2 SQIVND (reference sequence). CDR3 length equals 14 residues. Some clones are missing from TCRdb's copy, which holds only in-frame ones; the method was immunoSEQ multiplex PCR. The sample totals 30,000 to 40,000 clones. Prevalent HPV16 infections were excluded; only incident single HPV16 infections included. As for this clone: From the germline J gene comes the end of the CDR3, since the read stops 3 residues before it.

The sequenced sample consisted of blood buffy coat. The rearrangement joins TRBV19 to TRBJ2-3; tentative D call: TRBD2 (6 bases). This TCR derives from a woman aged 18-70 years with a cervical HPV16 infection that either progressed to CIN3+ or cleared (not recorded which). The CDR3 loop is CASSESGENQPQYF. The sequenced part of the CDR3 DNA is TGTGCCAGTAGTGAGTCGGGGGAGAATCAGCCG.